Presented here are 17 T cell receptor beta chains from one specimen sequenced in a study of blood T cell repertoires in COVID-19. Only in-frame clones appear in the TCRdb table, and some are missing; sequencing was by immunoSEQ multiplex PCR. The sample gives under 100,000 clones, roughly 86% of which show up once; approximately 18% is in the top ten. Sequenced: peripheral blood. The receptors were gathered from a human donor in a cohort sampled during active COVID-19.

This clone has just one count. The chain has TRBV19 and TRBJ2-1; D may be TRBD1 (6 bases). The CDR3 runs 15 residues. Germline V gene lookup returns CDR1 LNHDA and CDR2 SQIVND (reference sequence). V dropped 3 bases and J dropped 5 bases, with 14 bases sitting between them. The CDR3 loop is CASSISSGTHNEQFF. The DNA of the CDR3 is TGTGCCAGTAGTATCAGTTCCGGGACACACAATGAGCAGTTCTTC.

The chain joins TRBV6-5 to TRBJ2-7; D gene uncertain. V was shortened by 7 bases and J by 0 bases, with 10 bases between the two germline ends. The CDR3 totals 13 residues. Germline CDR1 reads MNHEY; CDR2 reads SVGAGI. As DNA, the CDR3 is TGTGCCAGCACGGTACCAAGCTCCTACGAGCAGTACTTC. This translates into CASTVPSSYEQYF.

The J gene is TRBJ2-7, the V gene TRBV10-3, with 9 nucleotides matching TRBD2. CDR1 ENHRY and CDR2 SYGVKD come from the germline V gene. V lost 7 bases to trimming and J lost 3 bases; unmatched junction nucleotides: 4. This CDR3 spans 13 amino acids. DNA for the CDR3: TGTGCCATCATACCAGCGGGGGGCTACGAGCAGTACTTC. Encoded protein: CAIIPAGGYEQYF.

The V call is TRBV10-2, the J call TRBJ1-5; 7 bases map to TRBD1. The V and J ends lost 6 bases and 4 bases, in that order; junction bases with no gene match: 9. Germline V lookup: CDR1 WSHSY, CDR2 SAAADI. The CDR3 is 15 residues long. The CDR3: CASREGTVSNQPQHF. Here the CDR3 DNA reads TGCGCCAGCAGAGAGGGGACAGTGTCGAATCAGCCCCAGCATTTT.

The CDR3 loop is CASSQHSGQGTEAFF. CDR3 in DNA: TGTGCCAGCAGCCAGCACTCGGGACAGGGGACTGAAGCTTTCTTT. J is TRBJ1-1 and V is TRBV3-1 (or the pseudogene TRBV3-2); 10 nucleotides line up with TRBD1. The V gene end was trimmed by 3 bases and the J gene end by 5 bases; junction bases not matched to a gene: 6. In germline, CDR1 is LGHDT, CDR2 YNNKEL (reference sequence). The CDR3 extends over 15 amino acids.

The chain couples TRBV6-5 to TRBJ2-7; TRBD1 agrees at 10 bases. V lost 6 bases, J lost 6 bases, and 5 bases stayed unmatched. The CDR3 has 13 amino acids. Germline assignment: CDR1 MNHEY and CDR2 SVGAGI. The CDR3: CASRGRTGGEQYF. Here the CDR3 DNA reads TGTGCCAGCAGGGGCCGGACAGGGGGCGAGCAGTACTTC.

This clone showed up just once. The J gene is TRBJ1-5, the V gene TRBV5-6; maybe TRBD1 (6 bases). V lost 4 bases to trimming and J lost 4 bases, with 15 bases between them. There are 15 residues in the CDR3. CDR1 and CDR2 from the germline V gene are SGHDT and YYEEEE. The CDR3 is CASSVSGVGNQPQHF. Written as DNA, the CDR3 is TGTGCCAGCAGCGTGTCAGGGGTTGGTAATCAGCCCCAGCATTTT. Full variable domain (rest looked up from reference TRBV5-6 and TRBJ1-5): DAGVTQSPTHLIKTRGQQVTLRCSPKSGHDTVSWYQQALGQGPQFIFQYYEEEERQRGNFPDRFSGHQFPNYSSELNVNALLLGDSALYLCASSVSGVGNQPQHFGDGTRLSIL.

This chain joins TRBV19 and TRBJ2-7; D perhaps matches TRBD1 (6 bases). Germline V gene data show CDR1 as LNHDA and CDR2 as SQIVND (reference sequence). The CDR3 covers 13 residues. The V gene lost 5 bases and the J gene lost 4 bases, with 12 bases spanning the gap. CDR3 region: CASSPVTGYEQYF. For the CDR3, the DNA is TGTGCCAGTAGTCCCGTGACAGGATACGAGCAGTACTTC.

The DNA for the CDR3 is TGTGCCAGCAGTTTAGGACTAGCGGGGGGGGCAGGAGAGACCCAGTACTTC. It is translated as CASSLGLAGGAGETQYF. This chain joins TRBV28 and TRBJ2-5, with 15 bases lining up with TRBD2. The CDR3 has 17 amino acids. V trimming: 2 bases; J trimming: 4 bases; junction bases outside the gene matches: 5. In germline, CDR1 is MDHEN, CDR2 SYDVKM.

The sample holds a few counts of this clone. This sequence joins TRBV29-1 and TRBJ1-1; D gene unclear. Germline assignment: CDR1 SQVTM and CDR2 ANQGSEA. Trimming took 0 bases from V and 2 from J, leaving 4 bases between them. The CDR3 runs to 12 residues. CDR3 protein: CSVEDSNTEAFF. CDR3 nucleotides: TGCAGCGTTGAAGATTCTAACACTGAAGCTTTCTTT.

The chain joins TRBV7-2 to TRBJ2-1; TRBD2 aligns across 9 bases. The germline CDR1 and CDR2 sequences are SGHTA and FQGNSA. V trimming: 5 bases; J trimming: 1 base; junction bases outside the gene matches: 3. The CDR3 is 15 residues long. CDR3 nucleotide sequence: TGTGCCAGCAGCAAAAGCGGGGGGTCCTACAATGAGCAGTTCTTC. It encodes CASSKSGGSYNEQFF.

CDR3: CASSWGQHMNTEAFF. The CDR3 DNA reads as TGTGCCAGCAGCTGGGGACAGCACATGAACACTGAAGCTTTCTTT. The gene calls are TRBV7-2 and TRBJ1-1, with 7 positions matching TRBD1. The V segment lost 4 bases and the J segment 0 bases; nucleotides outside the gene matches: 5. CDR3 length: 15 residues. CDR1 is SGHTA, CDR2 FQGNSA, per germline.

The CDR3: CASSSSGANTGELFF. The CDR3 coding sequence is TGTGCCAGCAGTTCTAGCGGGGCGAACACCGGGGAGCTGTTTTTT. The rearrangement joins TRBV28 to TRBJ2-2; 9 bases are a match to TRBD2. The CDR3 has 15 amino acids. With V trimmed by 4 bases and J by 0 bases, 0 bases remained unmatched. Germline CDR1 reads MDHEN; CDR2 reads SYDVKM.

The CDR3 region has the DNA TGTGCCAGCAATCTTGGACAGGGGTACACTGAAGCTTTCTTT. This encodes CASNLGQGYTEAFF. The chain recombines TRBV6-5 with TRBJ1-1; 9 bases match TRBD1. This CDR3 is 14 amino acids long. The V gene end was trimmed by 7 bases and the J gene end by 3 bases; junction bases not matched to a gene: 6. Germline CDR1 is MNHEY and CDR2 is SVGAGI.

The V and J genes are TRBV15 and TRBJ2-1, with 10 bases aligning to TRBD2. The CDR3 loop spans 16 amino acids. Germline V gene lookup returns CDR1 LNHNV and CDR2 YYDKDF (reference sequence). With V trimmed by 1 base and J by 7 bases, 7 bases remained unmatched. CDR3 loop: CATSRVGATSGNEQFF. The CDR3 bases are TGTGCCACCAGCAGAGTGGGGGCGACTAGCGGGAATGAGCAGTTCTTC.

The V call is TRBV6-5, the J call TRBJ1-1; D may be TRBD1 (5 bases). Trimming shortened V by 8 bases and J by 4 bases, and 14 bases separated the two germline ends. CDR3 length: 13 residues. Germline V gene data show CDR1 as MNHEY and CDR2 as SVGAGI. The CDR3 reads CASGVRGGTEAFF. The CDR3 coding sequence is TGTGCCAGCGGGGTCCGGGGGGGCACTGAAGCTTTCTTT.

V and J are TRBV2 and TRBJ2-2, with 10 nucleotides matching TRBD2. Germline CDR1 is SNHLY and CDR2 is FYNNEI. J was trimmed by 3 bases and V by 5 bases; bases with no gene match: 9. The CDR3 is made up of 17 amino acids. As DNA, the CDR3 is TGTGCCAGCAGTTGGGGAGGGCTAGCGGGAGACACCGGGGAGCTGTTTTTT. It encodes CASSWGGLAGDTGELFF.